This record concerns one TCR beta chain sequence. This entry belongs to a study of OX40 agonist ivuxolimab in advanced cancers. V gave up 3 bases and J gave up 1 base; unmatched junction bases: 10. Germline assignment: CDR1 SGHTA and CDR2 FQGNSA. This CDR3 comprises 17 residues. The repertoire was sequenced with immunoSEQ multiplex PCR; TCRdb's copy has only in-frame clones and lacks some. This repertoire shows 15,000 to 25,000 clones, more than 60% found once; its top ten account for 12%. The TCR comes from an adult with an advanced solid tumor such as melanoma, head and neck, liver or kidney cancer. Sequenced material: CD4+ or CD8+ T cells sorted from blood, taken in a trial of the OX40 agonist ivuxolimab. The chain uses TRBV7-2 and TRBJ2-7; TRBD2 matches at 9 bases. CDR3 bases: TGTGCCAGCAGCTTCCCGACTAGCGGAATAATATCCTACGAGCAGTACTTC. This translates into CASSFPTSGIISYEQYF.